The 6 T cell receptor beta chains given below trace back to one sample, sequenced in a study of blood T cell repertoires in COVID-19. Produced via immunoSEQ multiplex PCR; TCRdb's table is partial and in-frame only. The sample contains 200,000 to 250,000 clones, roughly 89% of which appear only once. Sequencing input: peripheral blood. The receptor set was obtained from a man in his sixties who had recovered from COVID-19.

The chain couples TRBV5-5 to TRBJ2-2; TRBD2 aligns across 11 bases. CDR3 length: 17 amino acids. V lost 2 bases and J lost 3; bases outside the gene matches: 6. CDR1 SGHKS and CDR2 YYEKEE come from the germline V gene (reference sequence). The chain's CDR3 is CASSFETSGTDTGELFF. CDR3 DNA: TGTGCCAGCAGCTTCGAGACTAGCGGGACTGACACCGGGGAGCTGTTTTTT.

The chain carries TRBV3-1 (or the pseudogene TRBV3-2) and TRBJ1-2; D is uncertain. V lost 5 bases to trimming and J lost 4 bases, with 8 bases between them. Germline assignment: CDR1 LGHDT and CDR2 YNNKEL (reference sequence). The CDR3 is 12 amino acids. The CDR3 bases are TGTGCCAGCAGCGGCGGAAGCTATGGCTACACCTTC. It codes for CASSGGSYGYTF.

The chain combines TRBV27 with TRBJ2-2, with D possibly TRBD1 on 7 matching bases. The CDR3 runs to 16 residues. Looked up from germline, CDR1 is MNHEY and CDR2 is SMNVEV (reference sequence). V shed 8 bases and J shed 3 bases, with 19 bases lying between them. The CDR3 spells CASRPLRDSYTGELFF. CDR3 DNA sequence: TGTGCCAGCCGACCTCTGCGGGACAGTTACACCGGGGAGCTGTTTTTT.

The chain employs TRBV19 and TRBJ2-5, with D possibly TRBD1 on 6 matching bases. Germline V gives CDR1 LNHDA, CDR2 SQIVND (reference sequence). The CDR3 length is 14 residues. The V end lost 2 bases, the J end lost 5 bases, and 12 bases lay between the germline ends. The CDR3: CASSISQGLETQYF. In DNA form, the CDR3 reads TGTGCCAGTAGTATATCGCAGGGGTTGGAGACCCAGTACTTC.

There are a few counts of this clone. The chain joins TRBV7-6 to TRBJ2-1; D is unclear. V was clipped by 6 bases and J by 5 bases, with 23 bases between them. This CDR3 is built from 17 residues. Germline loops: CDR1 SGHVS, CDR2 FNYEAQ. The DNA for the CDR3 is TGTGCCAGCAGATCAACCCGCGGCAAGACCAACCACAATGAGCAGTTCTTC. Protein sequence: CASRSTRGKTNHNEQFF.

The V call is TRBV3-1 (or the pseudogene TRBV3-2), the J call TRBJ1-3; 9 bases align to TRBD1. CDR1 and CDR2 from the germline V gene are LGHDT and YNNKEL (reference sequence). With V trimmed by 4 bases and J by 2 bases, 12 bases remained unmatched. The CDR3 extends over 18 amino acids. The CDR3 DNA reads TGTGCCAGCAGCCTAATTGACCCTACAGGGGGCACTGGAAACACCATATATTTT. Translated: CASSLIDPTGGTGNTIYF.